A selection of T cell receptor beta chains follows, all from one sample in a study of blood T cells in healthy people across ages. TCRdb redid the calling of the 5' RACE reads with MiXCR, one entry per CDR3 protein. The data contain fewer than 700,000 distinct CDR3 sequences, around half of them seen just once; the ten biggest clones take up 20% to 25%. The sequenced sample was blood. The receptors were gathered from a man older than 75 in good health. Both conserved end residues are part of each CDR3. D genes are given only for firm matches. Clone size, where shown, is once, few, many, or a class for clones that have expanded.

v_call,d_call,j_call,clone_size,cdr3_aa,cdr3_nt
TRBV20-1,.,TRBJ2-5,many,CSARSGGQETQYF,TGCAGTGCTAGATCCGGCGGGCAAGAGACCCAGTACTTC
TRBV20-1,.,TRBJ2-1,.,CSADGQWGYNEQFF,TGCAGTGCTGACGGGCAGTGGGGTTACAATGAGCAGTTCTTC
TRBV12-3/TRBV12-4,.,TRBJ2-7,few,CASSSDTVREQYF,TGTGCCAGCAGTTCCGACACGGTTCGGGAGCAGTACTTC
TRBV2,.,TRBJ2-6,few,CASSERWGLEDRSGANVLTF,TGTGCCAGCAGTGAAAGGTGGGGGTTGGAGGATCGCTCTGGGGCCAACGTCCTGACTTTC
TRBV7-2,.,TRBJ2-7,few,CASSISPGGEQYF,TGTGCCAGCAGCATCTCGCCGGGCGGGGAGCAGTACTTC
TRBV12-3/TRBV12-4,.,TRBJ2-2,.,CASRPDFWSGELFF,TGTGCCAGCAGGCCGGACTTCTGGTCCGGGGAGCTGTTTTTT
TRBV9,.,TRBJ2-7,few,CASSVTAGPYEQYF,TGTGCCAGCAGCGTAACCGCAGGCCCCTACGAGCAGTACTTC
TRBV20-1,.,TRBJ1-5,.,CSARTGETLSNQPQHF,TGCAGTGCTCGTACTGGGGAGACCCTTAGCAATCAGCCCCAGCATTTT
TRBV6-5,TRBD1,TRBJ2-1,many,CASKTGGGPEGEQFF,TGTGCCAGCAAAACAGGGGGTGGCCCAGAGGGTGAGCAGTTCTTC
TRBV10-3,TRBD2,TRBJ2-7,.,CAISEYGTSDYEQYF,TGTGCCATCAGTGAGTATGGGACTAGCGACTACGAGCAGTACTTC
TRBV20-1,TRBD1,TRBJ2-5,few,CSAREGQGAETQYF,TGCAGTGCTAGAGAGGGCCAGGGGGCTGAGACCCAGTACTTC
TRBV7-2,.,TRBJ2-4,few,CASSFGVTSGNIQYF,TGTGCCAGCAGCTTCGGCGTGACTTCGGGGAACATTCAGTACTTC
TRBV2,TRBD2,TRBJ2-3,.,CASRPGLAGGRGTDTQYF,TGTGCCAGCAGACCGGGACTAGCGGGAGGGCGGGGCACAGATACGCAGTATTTT
TRBV5-1,TRBD1,TRBJ1-1,.,CASNGGTGSEAFF,TGCGCCAGCAATGGGGGGACAGGGTCTGAAGCTTTCTTT